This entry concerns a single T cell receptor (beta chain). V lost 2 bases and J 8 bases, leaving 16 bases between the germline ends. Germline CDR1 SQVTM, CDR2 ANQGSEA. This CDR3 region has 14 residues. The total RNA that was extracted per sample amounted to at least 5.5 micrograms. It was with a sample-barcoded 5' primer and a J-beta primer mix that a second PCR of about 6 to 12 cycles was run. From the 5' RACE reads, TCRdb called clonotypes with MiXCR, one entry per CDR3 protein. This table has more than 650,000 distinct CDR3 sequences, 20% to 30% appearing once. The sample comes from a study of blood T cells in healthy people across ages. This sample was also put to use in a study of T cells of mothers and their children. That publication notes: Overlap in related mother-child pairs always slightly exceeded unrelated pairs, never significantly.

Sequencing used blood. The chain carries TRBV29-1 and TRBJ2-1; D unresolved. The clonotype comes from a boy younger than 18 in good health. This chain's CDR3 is CSVERRLVRDEQFF. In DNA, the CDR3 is TGCAGCGTTGAACGACGGCTCGTTAGGGATGAGCAGTTCTTC.